This T cell receptor beta chain emerged from a study of immune evolution from preneoplasia to lung adenocarcinoma. V was cut by 3 bases and J by 6 bases, with 13 bases left in between. CDR1 and CDR2 (germline): SGHDT, YYEEEE. The CDR3 sequence is 14 residues long. Measured with immunoSEQ multiplex PCR; TCRdb has only the in-frame clones, and not every one. Of some 5,200 clones in the sample, about four fifths were seen once. Sequenced input: FFPE normal lung tissue adjacent to the tumor. This clonotype was sampled from a person aged 45 to 69 with lung adenocarcinoma. The chain uses TRBV5-6 and TRBJ2-1, with D possibly matching TRBD1 (6 bases). CDR3 sequence reads: CASSSDGGLNEQFF. The CDR3 DNA is TGTGCCAGCAGCTCGGATGGGGGCCTCAATGAGCAGTTCTTC.